These 3 T cell receptor beta chains were sequenced from one sample in a study of blood T cell repertoires in COVID-19. TCRdb's table, derived via immunoSEQ multiplex PCR, lists solely in-frame clones and lacks some. The sample has about 380,000 clones, around 87% seen once. The sequencing sample was made of PBMCs or T cells enriched from blood (not recorded which). The receptors originated from a man aged 30 to 39 who had recovered from COVID-19.

The rearrangement links TRBV18 to TRBJ1-1; D is uncertain. The CDR3 has 14 residues. From germline, CDR1 is KGHSH and CDR2 LQKENI. Between the trimmed V and J ends, which lost 4 bases and 7 bases, there was a span of 16 bases. The CDR3 loop reads CASSQQWLGDEAFF. Here the CDR3 DNA reads TGTGCCAGCTCACAACAATGGTTGGGAGATGAAGCTTTCTTT. Filled out from reference TRBV18 and TRBJ1-1, the complete variable domain reads NAGVMQNPRHLVRRRGQEARLRCSPMKGHSHVYWYRQLPEEGLKFMVYLQKENIIDESGMPKERFSAEFPKEGPSILRIQQVVRGDSAAYFCASSQQWLGDEAFFGQGTRLTVV.

This rearrangement joins TRBV4-1 to TRBJ2-5; D may be TRBD1 (6 bases). The CDR3 is 15 amino acids. Germline assignment: CDR1 MGHRA and CDR2 YSYEKL. The V end was cut by 0 bases, the J end by 3 bases, with 11 bases between. The CDR3 nucleotides read TGCGCCAGCAGCCAAGACAGGGGACCTAAAGAGACCCAGTACTTC. It is translated as CASSQDRGPKETQYF.

The rearrangement uses TRBV4-1 and TRBJ1-5; D possibly corresponds to TRBD1 (5 bases). Trimming cost V 1 base and J 1 base, with 5 bases left between them. Germline V lookup: CDR1 MGHRA, CDR2 YSYEKL. CDR3 length: 14 amino acids. The CDR3 reads CASSQGQSNQPQHF. CDR3 DNA: TGCGCCAGCAGCCAAGGACAGAGCAATCAGCCCCAGCATTTT.